This T cell receptor beta chain comes out of a study of blood T cells in healthy people across ages. It was with a sample-barcoded 5' primer and a J-beta primer mix that a second PCR of roughly 7 to 12 cycles was run. In TCRdb, the 5' RACE reads were re-called with MiXCR into one record per CDR3 protein. Among 600,000 to 900,000 distinct CDR3 sequences listed, about 26% were seen once. This clonotype has just a few counts. Its antigen remains unknown. Russia was home to the donors, healthy Caucasian individuals aged about 6 to 90. Notes on the study in general: Across the age range, TCR beta diversity per million T cells fell in a roughly linear way.

This same sample was also taken into another study, of T cells of mothers and their children. That paper notes: Samples came from a few healthy Caucasian mothers and their six children. All extracted RNA went into cDNA synthesis, roughly 1.5 ug per 15 ul.

This TCR came from a boy between 10 and 17 years old in good health. Sequenced sample: blood.

In DNA, the CDR3 is TGCGCCAGCTCGGAGCGGGGGGGCCCAGAGACCCAGTACTTC. Amino acid sequence: CASSERGGPETQYF. The chain has TRBV5-1 and TRBJ2-5, with 10 bases aligning to TRBD2. Germline V gives CDR1 SGHRS, CDR2 YFSETQ. The CDR3 consists of 14 residues. The trim removed 7 bases at V and 4 bases at J, leaving 7 bases unmatched.